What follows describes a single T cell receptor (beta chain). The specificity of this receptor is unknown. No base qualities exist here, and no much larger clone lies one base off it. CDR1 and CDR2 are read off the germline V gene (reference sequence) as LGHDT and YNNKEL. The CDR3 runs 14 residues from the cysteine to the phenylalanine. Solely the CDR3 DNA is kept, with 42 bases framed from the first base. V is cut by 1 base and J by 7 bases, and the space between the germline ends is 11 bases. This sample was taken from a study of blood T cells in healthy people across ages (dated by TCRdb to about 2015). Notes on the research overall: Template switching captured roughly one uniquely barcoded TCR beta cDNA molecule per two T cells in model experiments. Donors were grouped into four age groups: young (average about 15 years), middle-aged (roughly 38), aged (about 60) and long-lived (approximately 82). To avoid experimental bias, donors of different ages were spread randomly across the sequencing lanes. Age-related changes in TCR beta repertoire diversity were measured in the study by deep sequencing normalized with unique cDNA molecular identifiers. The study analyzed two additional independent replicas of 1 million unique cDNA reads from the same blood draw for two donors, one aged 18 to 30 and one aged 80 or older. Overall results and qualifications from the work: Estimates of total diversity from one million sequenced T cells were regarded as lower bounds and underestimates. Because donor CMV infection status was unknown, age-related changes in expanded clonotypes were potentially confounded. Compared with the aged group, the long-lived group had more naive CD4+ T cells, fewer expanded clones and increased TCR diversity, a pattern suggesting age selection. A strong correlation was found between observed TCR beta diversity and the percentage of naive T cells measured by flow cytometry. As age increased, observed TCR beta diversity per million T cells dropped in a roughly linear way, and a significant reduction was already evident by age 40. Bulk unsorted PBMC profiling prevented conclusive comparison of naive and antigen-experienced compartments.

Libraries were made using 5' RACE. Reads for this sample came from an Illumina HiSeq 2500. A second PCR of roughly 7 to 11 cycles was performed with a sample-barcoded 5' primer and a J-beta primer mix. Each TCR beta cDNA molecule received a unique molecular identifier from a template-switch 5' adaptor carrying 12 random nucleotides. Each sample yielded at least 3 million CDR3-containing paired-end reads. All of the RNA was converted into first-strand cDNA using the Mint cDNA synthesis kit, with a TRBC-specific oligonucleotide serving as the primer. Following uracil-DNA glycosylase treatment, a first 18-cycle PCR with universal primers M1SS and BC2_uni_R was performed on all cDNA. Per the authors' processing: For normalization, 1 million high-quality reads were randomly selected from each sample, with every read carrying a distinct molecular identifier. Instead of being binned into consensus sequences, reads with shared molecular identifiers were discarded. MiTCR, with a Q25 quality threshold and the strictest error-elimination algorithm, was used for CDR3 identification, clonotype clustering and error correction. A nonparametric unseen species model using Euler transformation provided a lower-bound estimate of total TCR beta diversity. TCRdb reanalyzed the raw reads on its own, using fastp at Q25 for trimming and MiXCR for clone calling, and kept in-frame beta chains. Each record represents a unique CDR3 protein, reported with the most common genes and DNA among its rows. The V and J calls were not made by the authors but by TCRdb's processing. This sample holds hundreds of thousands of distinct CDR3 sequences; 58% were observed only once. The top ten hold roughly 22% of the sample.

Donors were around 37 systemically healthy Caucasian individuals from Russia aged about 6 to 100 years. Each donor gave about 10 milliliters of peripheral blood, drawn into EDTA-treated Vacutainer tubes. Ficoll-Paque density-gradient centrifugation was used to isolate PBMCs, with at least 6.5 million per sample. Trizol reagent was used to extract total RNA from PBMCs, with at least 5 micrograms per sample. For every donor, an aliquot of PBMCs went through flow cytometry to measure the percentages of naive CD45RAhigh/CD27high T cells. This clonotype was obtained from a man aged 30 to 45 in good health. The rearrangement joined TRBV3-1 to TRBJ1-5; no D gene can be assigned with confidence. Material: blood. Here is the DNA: TGTGCCAGCAGCCAAGCTTATGAAGGCCAGCCCCAGCATTTT. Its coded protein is CASSQAYEGQPQHF.